These 15 T cell receptor beta chains were all obtained from the same sample, sequenced in a study of PD-1 blockade in classical Hodgkin lymphoma. Sample time point: newly diagnosed, previously untreated cHL patient sample. The study purified CD4+ T cells from thawed PBMCs using magnetic negative selection. TCRdb's copy holds only in-frame clones and misses some; the assay was immunoSEQ multiplex PCR. The sample has nearly 35,000 clones, around nine tenths seen once; the top ten hold 0.22%. Sequenced material: CD4+ T cells from blood. The origin of the receptors is a human donor with classical Hodgkin lymphoma.

This rearrangement joins TRBV21-1 to TRBJ2-7; the tabulated D call, TRBD2, remains unverified against the DNA. TRBV21-1 is assigned pseudogene status. CDR3 size: 14 residues. The CDR3 protein is CASSKVGGIYEQYF. CDR3 in DNA: TGTGCCAGCAGCAAGGTGGGGGGGATCTACGAGCAGTACTTC.

V is TRBV29-1 and J is TRBJ2-2; perhaps TRBD1 as D (5 bases). Germline V gene lookup returns CDR1 SQVTM and CDR2 ANQGSEA. Trimming cost V 5 bases and J 3 bases, with 10 bases left between them. The CDR3 totals 13 residues. The CDR3 sequence: CSVSRDYTGELFF. In nucleotides, the CDR3 is TGCAGCGTTAGCAGGGATTACACCGGGGAGCTGTTTTTT.

The chain has TRBV6-6 and TRBJ1-5; maybe TRBD1 (6 bases). The CDR3 loop spans 16 amino acids. Trimming took 5 bases from V and 8 from J, leaving 22 bases between them. The germline V gene encodes CDR1 MNHNY and CDR2 SVGAGI (reference sequence). CDR3 residues: CASSPGGRRLGEPQHF. The DNA for the CDR3 is TGTGCCAGCAGTCCCGGGGGGCGGCGATTAGGGGAGCCCCAGCATTTT.

The rearrangement joins TRBV5-1 to TRBJ1-4, with D possibly being TRBD1 (5 bases). The CDR3 has 13 amino acids. CDR1 and CDR2 from the germline V gene are SGHRS and YFSETQ. With 3 bases removed from V and 8 bases from J, the gap between germline ends came to 11 bases. CDR3 nucleotides: TGCGCCAGCAGCTACCATGGGGACGAAAAACTGTTTTTT. Translation gives CASSYHGDEKLFF.

The chain is built from TRBV13 and TRBJ2-7; D possibly uses TRBD1 or TRBD2 (5 bases each). Trimming took 5 bases from V and 3 from J, leaving 14 bases between them. CDR3 length: 14 residues. Germline V gives CDR1 PRHDT, CDR2 FYEKMQ (reference sequence). CDR3 amino acids: CASSTRDGYYEQYF. The CDR3 DNA follows: TGTGCCAGCAGCACCCGGGACGGTTACTACGAGCAGTACTTC.

This chain links TRBV2 with TRBJ2-5; D tentatively fits TRBD1 or TRBD2 (5 bases each). This CDR3 has 12 residues. Germline CDR1 SNHLY, CDR2 FYNNEI. Trimming left V 3 bases short and J 11 bases short, with 13 bases between. The CDR3 DNA is TGTGCCAGCAGTGATGAGGTAGGGGAGCAGTACTTC. Translated, it gives CASSDEVGEQYF.

V and J are TRBV6-1 and TRBJ1-2; a weak D match, TRBD1 (6 bases). Trimming shortened V by 1 base and J by 8 bases, and 14 bases separated the two germline ends. The CDR3 covers 14 residues. Germline assignment: CDR1 MNHNS and CDR2 SASEGT. In DNA form, the CDR3 reads TGTGCCAGCAGTGAAGTGGGGGGCGCGGGCGGCTACACCTTC. Amino acid sequence: CASSEVGGAGGYTF.

The gene calls are TRBV28 and TRBJ1-2; TRBD1 aligns across 7 bases. The CDR3 length is 14 residues. The V gene's germline CDR1 is MDHEN and CDR2 SYDVKM. Trimming removed 5 bases from V and 7 bases from J; junction bases left unmatched: 10. CDR3 coding DNA: TGTGCCAGCAGTGTGGGACAGTACGAAAGTGGCTACACCTTC. Translated, it gives CASSVGQYESGYTF.

V usage is TRBV11-2 and J usage is TRBJ1-3; D is perhaps TRBD1 (5 bases). Germline CDR1 and CDR2: SGHAT and FQNNGV. Deletions cut 3 bases from V and 4 bases from J, with 10 bases between. The CDR3 has 14 residues. For the CDR3, the DNA is TGTGCCAGCAGCTTGGGACCAACCGGAAACACCATATATTTT. This gives the protein CASSLGPTGNTIYF. Looking up the rest from reference TRBV11-2 and TRBJ1-3 gives the full variable domain: EAGVAQSPRYKIIEKRQSVAFWCNPISGHATLYWYQQILGQGPKLLIQFQNNGVVDDSQLPKDRFSAERLKGVDSTLKIQPAKLEDSAVYLCASSLGPTGNTIYFGEGSWLTVV.

The chain combines TRBV7-7 with TRBJ2-5, with a tentative D call TRBD1 (6 bases). Germline CDR1 reads SSHAT; CDR2 reads FNYEAQ (reference sequence). Trimming took off 4 bases at V and 5 bases at J, with 17 bases between the two ends. This CDR3 has 15 amino acids. The CDR3 protein is CASSSQTGIGETQYF. The CDR3 DNA reads TGTGCCAGCAGCTCTCAGACAGGCATTGGGGAGACCCAGTACTTC.

The rearrangement joins TRBV11-2 to TRBJ1-6, with D unclear. V gave up 4 bases and J gave up 7 bases, with 5 bases separating them. CDR1 is SGHAT and CDR2 is FQNNGV in the germline V gene. The CDR3 length is 12 residues. This CDR3 is CASSYNNSPLHF. DNA of the CDR3: TGTGCCAGCAGCTACAACAATTCACCCCTCCACTTT.

The chain couples TRBV27 to TRBJ1-6; no reliable D call. Germline assignment: CDR1 MNHEY and CDR2 SMNVEV (reference sequence). V dropped 6 bases and J dropped 0 bases, with 9 bases sitting between them. The CDR3 is made up of 15 amino acids. The CDR3 region has the DNA TGTGCCAGCAGCCTCCGAGGCTCCTATAATTCACCCCTCCACTTT. Translation: CASSLRGSYNSPLHF.

The chain combines TRBV6-6 with TRBJ2-3; perhaps TRBD2 as D (6 bases). CDR3 length equals 16 residues. V shed 0 bases and J shed 3 bases, with 13 bases lying between them. Germline V CDR1 and CDR2: MNHNY, SVGAGI (reference sequence). The CDR3 DNA reads TGTGCCAGCAGTTACTCGGGACTCCTCAAGACAGATACGCAGTATTTT. It encodes CASSYSGLLKTDTQYF.

The chain joins TRBV15 to TRBJ1-2; unclear D gene. In germline, CDR1 is LNHNV, CDR2 YYDKDF (reference sequence). The V end lost 0 bases, the J end lost 4 bases, and 9 bases lay between the germline ends. The CDR3 loop spans 14 amino acids. This CDR3 is CATSRDSGFYGYTF. CDR3 coding DNA: TGTGCCACCAGCAGAGATTCGGGCTTCTATGGCTACACCTTC.

The chain combines TRBV28 with TRBJ1-3; TRBD1 agrees at 8 bases. The CDR3 spans 20 residues. The ends lost 4 bases at V and 0 bases at J; junction bases unmatched: 17. The V gene's germline CDR1 is MDHEN and CDR2 SYDVKM. The CDR3 here is CASSSRTGRGGFISGNTIYF. DNA of the CDR3: TGTGCCAGCAGTTCGAGGACAGGGCGAGGCGGTTTTATCTCTGGAAACACCATATATTTT.